This T cell receptor beta chain is from a study of shared clonotypes between healthy human individuals. Overall study: The donors, a couple of women and a few men, were aged 18 to 49.

CDR3 size: 17 residues. Trimming cost V 1 base and J 1 base; bases outside gene matches: 7. The germline V gene encodes CDR1 MNHNS and CDR2 SASEGT. Findings and caveats of the study: Generally, estimated richness proved larger in naive subsets than it did in memory subsets. Approximately 5.4% of naive CD4 clonotypes were common to a few donors.

Libraries were prepared by immunoSEQ multiplex PCR; TCRdb keeps only in-frame clonotypes and omits some of them. This sample has about 2 million clones, with about 95% found just once. A word on this clone: Its specificity is unknown.

CD45RO-negative, CCR7-positively selected cells formed the naive CD8 fraction, excluding terminally differentiated effector memory CD45RA+ cells. Donors comprised healthy HIV-negative adults lacking recent acute infections or vaccinations. The receptor was derived from a man aged 18 to 29 in good health. The sequenced sample was naive CD8+ T cells sorted from blood. This chain uses TRBV6-1 with TRBJ2-7; 10 bases are shared with TRBD2. In DNA, the CDR3 is TGTGCCAGCAGTGAAGTTTCTAGCGGGGGCCCGTCCTACGAGCAGTACTTC. Encoded protein: CASSEVSSGGPSYEQYF.